These 21 T cell receptor beta chains share one sample of origin, sequenced in a study of T-cell reconstitution after alpha-beta-depleted transplantation in children. Unique molecular identifiers were used in preparing the TCRbeta library. TCRdb re-derived calls from the PCR reads in MiXCR, one entry per CDR3 protein. The table includes about a million distinct CDR3 sequences, roughly 31% detected once. The sequencing used PBMCs, mostly from graft donor cells, collected 360 days after TCRalphabeta/CD19-depleted stem cell transplant. The receptors stem from a boy under two years old who had a stem cell transplant for SCID, so the T cells may come from the graft donor.

This clonotype appeared a few times. V gene TRBV20-1 combines with J gene TRBJ2-3; possibly TRBD2 for D (6 bases). There are 14 residues in the CDR3. Trimming cost V 6 bases and J 4 bases, with 17 bases left between them. Germline CDR1 reads DFQATT; CDR2 reads SNEGSKA (reference sequence). The CDR3 region has the DNA TGCAGTGCGGGGACTTGGGTGAGGCCAGATACGCAGTATTTT. This translates into CSAGTWVRPDTQYF.

The genes are TRBV12-3 or TRBV12-4 and TRBJ2-3; tentatively, D is TRBD1 or TRBD2 (5 bases each). V lost 3 bases and J lost 0, with 13 bases in between. CDR3 size: 16 residues. In DNA, the CDR3 is TGTGCCAGCAGTTTTCGGTCCGGGGCGAGCACAGATACGCAGTATTTT. It translates to CASSFRSGASTDTQYF.

This clonotype came up a few times. This sequence joins TRBV4-1 and TRBJ1-2; D is undetermined. V was trimmed by 1 base and J by 3 bases, leaving 6 bases between them. The germline CDR1 and CDR2 sequences are MGHRA and YSYEKL. The CDR3 totals 13 residues. CDR3: CASSQAKDYGYTF. CDR3 DNA sequence: TGCGCCAGCAGCCAAGCGAAGGACTATGGCTACACCTTC.

A few counts support this clonotype. This chain connects TRBV5-1 to TRBJ2-4; D might be TRBD1 or TRBD2, each matching 6 bases. Deletions cut 0 bases from V and 1 base from J, with 29 bases between. Germline CDR1 reads SGHRS; CDR2 reads YFSETQ. The CDR3 length is 22 residues. The CDR3 nucleotides read TGCGCCAGCAGCTTGGGAACAGGGAGGAAAATTGCCCAGGAGGTGGCCAAAAACATTCAGTACTTC. The encoded protein is CASSLGTGRKIAQEVAKNIQYF.

This clonotype was seen a handful of times. This chain joins TRBV4-1 and TRBJ2-1, with D tentatively TRBD2 (6 bases). This CDR3 has 19 amino acids. Trimming pared 0 bases from V and 2 bases from J, leaving 20 bases between. The V gene's germline CDR1 is MGHRA and CDR2 YSYEKL. The CDR3 loop reads CASSQDRRTSGLPYNEQFF. CDR3 in DNA: TGCGCCAGCAGCCAAGATAGGAGAACATCGGGACTCCCCTACAATGAGCAGTTCTTC.

The chain joins TRBV5-1 to TRBJ2-3, with 9 bases matching TRBD1. The V gene end was trimmed by 4 bases and the J gene end by 3 bases; junction bases not matched to a gene: 12. The germline V gene encodes CDR1 SGHRS and CDR2 YFSETQ. The CDR3 runs 17 residues. CDR3 residues: CASSLGTGRGWTDTQYF. The CDR3 DNA follows: TGCGCCAGCAGCCTCGGGACAGGGCGAGGTTGGACAGATACGCAGTATTTT. Looking up the rest from reference TRBV5-1 and TRBJ2-3 gives the full variable domain: KAGVTQTPRYLIKTRGQQVTLSCSPISGHRSVSWYQQTPGQGLQFLFEYFSETQRNKGNFPGRFSGRQFSNSRSEMNVSTLELGDSALYLCASSLGTGRGWTDTQYFGPGTRLTVL.

This clonotype was detected a few times. In nucleotides, the CDR3 is TGTGCCAGCAGGAGGACAGGGGATGAGCAGTTCTTC. It specifies CASRRTGDEQFF. This rearrangement joins TRBV6-5 to TRBJ2-1, with 9 bases lining up with TRBD1. This CDR3 has 12 residues. Trimming took 6 bases from V and 8 from J; bases not matched to a gene: 2. Germline lookup yields CDR1 MNHEY and CDR2 SVGAGI.

The J gene is TRBJ1-2, the V gene TRBV12-3 or TRBV12-4; no clear D gene. This CDR3 is 14 amino acids long. V lost 4 bases to trimming and J lost 4 bases, with 13 bases between them. The CDR3 nucleotides read TGTGCCAGCAGTTCTACAGTTTTTGGCTATGGCTACACCTTC. It codes for CASSSTVFGYGYTF.

This clonotype was recorded a few times. J is TRBJ2-6 and V is TRBV6-2 or TRBV6-3, with 7 nucleotides matching TRBD1. V lost 6 bases to trimming and J lost 2 bases; unmatched junction nucleotides: 7. Germline lookup yields CDR1 MNHEY and CDR2 SVGEGT. The CDR3 has 16 amino acids. The CDR3 nucleotides read TGTGCCAGCAGGCCCTGGGACAGAACTGGGGCCAACGTCCTGACTTTC. Translation: CASRPWDRTGANVLTF.

The genes are TRBV10-3 and TRBJ2-7, with 7 nucleotides matching TRBD1. With V trimmed by 6 bases and J by 3 bases, 5 bases remained unmatched. Per the germline V gene, CDR1 is ENHRY and CDR2 is SYGVKD. The CDR3 length is 13 residues. This CDR3 reads CAIRGTESYEQYF. The CDR3 DNA sequence: TGTGCCATCAGGGGGACAGAAAGCTACGAGCAGTACTTC.

This clonotype has at least ten counts. In DNA form, the CDR3 reads TGCGCCAGCAGCAACGGACAGGGCAACTACAATGAGCAGTTCTTC. Its protein is CASSNGQGNYNEQFF. The chain joins TRBV5-1 to TRBJ2-1; 8 bases are shared with TRBD1. V dropped 4 bases and J dropped 3; count of bases not matched to a gene: 6. CDR3 length equals 15 residues. Per the germline V gene, CDR1 is SGHRS and CDR2 is YFSETQ.

This clonotype turned up a few times. This chain joins TRBV20-1 and TRBJ1-5; D gene unclear. Trimming removed 3 bases at V and 6 bases at J, with 9 bases between. Germline V gives CDR1 DFQATT, CDR2 SNEGSKA (reference sequence). The CDR3 is 12 residues long. DNA of the CDR3: TGCAGTGCTAGTGTTCTGGGTCAGCCCCAGCATTTT. The encoded protein is CSASVLGQPQHF.

This clonotype was counted a few times. The V and J genes are TRBV12-3 or TRBV12-4 and TRBJ2-4; D remains unclear. V was pared by 6 bases and J by 5 bases, with 14 bases between. CDR3 length: 14 residues. The CDR3 DNA reads as TGTGCCAGCAGGGCGTCCCTCAAACAAAACATTCAGTACTTC. Translating gives CASRASLKQNIQYF.

The chain combines TRBV5-1 with TRBJ1-2, with D maybe TRBD1 (6 bases). The germline V and J ends were trimmed by 1 base and 7 bases, with 14 bases remaining between them. There are 14 residues in the CDR3. CDR1 and CDR2 (germline): SGHRS, YFSETQ. CDR3 nucleotide sequence: TGCGCCAGCAGCTTGTCTCCAGGGGCCAGTGGCTACACCTTC. Amino acids: CASSLSPGASGYTF.

The chain recombines TRBV5-5 with TRBJ2-5, with 7 bases identical to TRBD1. Germline lookup yields CDR1 SGHKS and CDR2 YYEKEE (reference sequence). The CDR3 extends over 14 amino acids. V dropped 4 bases and J dropped 7; count of bases not matched to a gene: 10. The CDR3 loop reads CASSPLEGAWTQYF. CDR3 bases: TGTGCCAGCAGCCCTCTCGAGGGGGCTTGGACCCAGTACTTC. Combining the CDR3 with reference TRBV5-5 and TRBJ2-5 gives the whole variable domain DAGVTQSPTHLIKTRGQQVTLRCSPISGHKSVSWYQQVLGQGPQFIFQYYEKEERGRGNFPDRFSARQFPNYSSELNVNALLLGDSALYLCASSPLEGAWTQYFGPGTRLLVL.

The table lists this clonotype with a few counts. The genes are TRBV6-1 and TRBJ2-7; D could derive from TRBD1 or TRBD2 (5 bases each). Germline V gives CDR1 MNHNS, CDR2 SASEGT. The ends were cut back, 9 bases at V and 5 bases at J, with 17 bases in the middle. The length of the CDR3 is 13 residues. In DNA form, the CDR3 reads TGTGCCAGTTGTACCCGGGACGCCGACGAGCAGTACTTC. This translates into CASCTRDADEQYF.

The chain links TRBV27 to TRBJ1-1, with D unresolved. Germline CDR1 and CDR2: MNHEY and SMNVEV (reference sequence). Trimming pared 7 bases from V and 5 bases from J, leaving 8 bases between. The CDR3 length is 11 residues. The CDR3 sequence: CASTWGTEAFF. CDR3 sequence (DNA): TGTGCCAGCACCTGGGGTACTGAAGCTTTCTTT.

This clonotype has a handful of counts. The J gene is TRBJ2-1, the V gene TRBV10-3; D possibly uses TRBD1 or TRBD2 (5 bases each). Germline-derived CDR1 and CDR2 are ENHRY and SYGVKD. Trimming stripped 6 bases from V and 7 bases from J, with 19 bases between. This CDR3 comprises 15 residues. The CDR3 coding sequence is TGTGCCATCAGCACTAGGGGTCTTGGAGTGAATGAGCAGTTCTTC. Protein: CAISTRGLGVNEQFF.

The chain joins TRBV6-1 to TRBJ2-7, with 9 bases that match TRBD2. Germline loops: CDR1 MNHNS, CDR2 SASEGT. The CDR3 sequence is 15 residues long. V dropped 5 bases and J dropped 1; count of bases not matched to a gene: 6. CDR3 residues: CASSSGGSKSYEQYF. The CDR3 DNA follows: TGTGCCAGCAGTAGCGGGGGGTCAAAGTCCTACGAGCAGTACTTC.

The chain recombines TRBV12-3 or TRBV12-4 with TRBJ1-2; D possibly corresponds to TRBD1 (5 bases). V lost 3 bases and J 14 bases, leaving 13 bases between the germline ends. The CDR3 runs 11 residues. The CDR3 sequence is CASSFMDGATF. In DNA, the CDR3 is TGTGCCAGCAGTTTTATGGATGGGGCAACCTTC.

The CDR3 protein is CASSLYGRKGTDTQYF. The CDR3 bases are TGTGCCAGCAGTTTATATGGGCGGAAGGGGACAGATACGCAGTATTTT. J is TRBJ2-3 and V is TRBV27; TRBD1 might be the D (5 bases). There are 16 residues in the CDR3. Germline V gives CDR1 MNHEY, CDR2 SMNVEV (reference sequence). The V gene lost 1 base and the J gene lost 3 bases, with 14 bases spanning the gap.